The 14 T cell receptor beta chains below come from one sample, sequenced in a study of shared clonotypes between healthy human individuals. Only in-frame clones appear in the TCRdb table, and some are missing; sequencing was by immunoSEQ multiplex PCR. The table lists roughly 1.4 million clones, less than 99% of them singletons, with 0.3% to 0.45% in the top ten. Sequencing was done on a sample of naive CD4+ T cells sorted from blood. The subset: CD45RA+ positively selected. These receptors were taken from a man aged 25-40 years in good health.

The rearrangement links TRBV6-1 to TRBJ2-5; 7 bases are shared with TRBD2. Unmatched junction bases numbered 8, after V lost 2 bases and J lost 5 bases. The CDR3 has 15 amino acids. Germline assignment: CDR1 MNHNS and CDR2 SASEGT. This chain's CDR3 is CASSEIGGGWETQYF. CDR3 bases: TGTGCCAGCAGTGAAATCGGCGGGGGATGGGAGACCCAGTACTTC.

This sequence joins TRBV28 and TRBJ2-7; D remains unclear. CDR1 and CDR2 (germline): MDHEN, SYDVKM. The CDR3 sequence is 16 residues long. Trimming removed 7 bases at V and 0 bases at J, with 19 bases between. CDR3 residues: CASTPPPGRSSYEQYF. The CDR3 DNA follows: TGTGCCAGCACCCCCCCTCCAGGACGAAGCTCCTACGAGCAGTACTTC.

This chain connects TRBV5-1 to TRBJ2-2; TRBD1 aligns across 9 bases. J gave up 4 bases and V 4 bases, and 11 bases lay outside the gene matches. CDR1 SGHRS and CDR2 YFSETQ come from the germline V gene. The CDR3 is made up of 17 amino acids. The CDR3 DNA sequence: TGCGCCAGCAGCGTTGATCCCGGGACAGGGTCCACCGGGGAGCTGTTTTTT. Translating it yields CASSVDPGTGSTGELFF.

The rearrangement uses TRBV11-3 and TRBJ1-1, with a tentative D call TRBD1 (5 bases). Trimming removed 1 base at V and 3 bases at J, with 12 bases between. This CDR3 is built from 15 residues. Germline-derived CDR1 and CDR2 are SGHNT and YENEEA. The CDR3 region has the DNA TGTGCCAGCAGCTTAGGGGGCAGATTGGACACTGAAGCTTTCTTT. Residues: CASSLGGRLDTEAFF.

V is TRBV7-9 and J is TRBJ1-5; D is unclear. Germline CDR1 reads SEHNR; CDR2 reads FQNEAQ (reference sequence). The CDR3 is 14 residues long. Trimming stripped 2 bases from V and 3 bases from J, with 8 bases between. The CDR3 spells CASSLTGINQPQHF. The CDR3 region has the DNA TGTGCCAGCAGCTTAACTGGTATCAATCAGCCCCAGCATTTT.

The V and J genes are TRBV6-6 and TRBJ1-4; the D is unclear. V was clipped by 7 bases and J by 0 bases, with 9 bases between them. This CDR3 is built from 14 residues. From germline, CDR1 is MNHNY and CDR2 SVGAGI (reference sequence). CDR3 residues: CASIPNPTNEKLFF. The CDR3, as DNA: TGTGCCAGCATCCCCAATCCAACTAATGAAAAACTGTTTTTT.

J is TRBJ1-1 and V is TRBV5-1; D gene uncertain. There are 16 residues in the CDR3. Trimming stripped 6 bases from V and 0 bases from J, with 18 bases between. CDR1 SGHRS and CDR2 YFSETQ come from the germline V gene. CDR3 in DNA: TGCGCCAGCACCCAAACACCACCGAACATGAACACTGAAGCTTTCTTT. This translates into CASTQTPPNMNTEAFF.

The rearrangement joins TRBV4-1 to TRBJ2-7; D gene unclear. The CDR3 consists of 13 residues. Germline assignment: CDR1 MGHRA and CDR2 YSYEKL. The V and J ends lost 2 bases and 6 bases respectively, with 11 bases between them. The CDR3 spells CASSQRLPREQYF. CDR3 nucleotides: TGCGCCAGCAGCCAAAGACTCCCCCGCGAGCAGTACTTC.

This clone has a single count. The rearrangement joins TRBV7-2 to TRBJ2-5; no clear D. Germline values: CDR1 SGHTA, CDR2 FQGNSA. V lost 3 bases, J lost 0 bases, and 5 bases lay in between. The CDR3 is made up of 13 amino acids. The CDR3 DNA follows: TGTGCCAGCAGCTTCCTTGACCAAGAGACCCAGTACTTC. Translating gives CASSFLDQETQYF.

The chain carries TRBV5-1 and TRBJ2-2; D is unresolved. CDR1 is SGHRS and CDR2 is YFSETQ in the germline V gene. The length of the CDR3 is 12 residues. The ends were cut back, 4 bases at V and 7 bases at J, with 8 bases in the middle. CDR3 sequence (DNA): TGCGCCAGCAGCCCGGAGTACGGGGAGCTGTTTTTT. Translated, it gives CASSPEYGELFF.

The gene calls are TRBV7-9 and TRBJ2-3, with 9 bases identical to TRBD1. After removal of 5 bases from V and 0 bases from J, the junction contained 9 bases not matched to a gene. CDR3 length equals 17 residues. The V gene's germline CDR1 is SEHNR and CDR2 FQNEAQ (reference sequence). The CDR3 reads CASSLGQGALSTDTQYF. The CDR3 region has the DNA TGTGCCAGCAGCCTGGGACAGGGAGCACTTAGCACAGATACGCAGTATTTT.

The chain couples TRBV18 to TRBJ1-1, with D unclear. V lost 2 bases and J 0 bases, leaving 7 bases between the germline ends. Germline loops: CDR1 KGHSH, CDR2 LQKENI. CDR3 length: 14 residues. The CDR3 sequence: CASSPIQVNTEAFF. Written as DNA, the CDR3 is TGTGCCAGCTCACCAATACAAGTGAACACTGAAGCTTTCTTT.

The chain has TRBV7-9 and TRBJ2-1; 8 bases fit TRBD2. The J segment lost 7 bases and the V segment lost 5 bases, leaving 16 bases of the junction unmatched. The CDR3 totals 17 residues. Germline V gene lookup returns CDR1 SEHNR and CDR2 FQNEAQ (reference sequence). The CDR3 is CASSPGGAGAVDNEQFF. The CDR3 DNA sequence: TGTGCCAGCAGCCCAGGAGGAGCGGGAGCTGTCGATAATGAGCAGTTCTTC.

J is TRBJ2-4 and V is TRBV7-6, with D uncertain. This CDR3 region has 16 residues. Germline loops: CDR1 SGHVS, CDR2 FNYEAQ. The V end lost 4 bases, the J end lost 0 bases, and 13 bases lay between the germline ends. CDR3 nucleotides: TGTGCCAGCAGCTCCCAACCACCGATAGCCAAAAACATTCAGTACTTC. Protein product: CASSSQPPIAKNIQYF. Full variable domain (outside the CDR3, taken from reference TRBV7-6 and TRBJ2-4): GAGVSQSPRYKVTKRGQDVALRCDPISGHVSLYWYRQALGQGPEFLTYFNYEAQQDKSGLPNDRFSAERPEGSISTLTIQRTEQRDSAMYRCASSSQPPIAKNIQYFGAGTRLSVL.